A selection of T cell receptor beta chains follows, all from one sample in a study of OX40 agonist ivuxolimab in advanced cancers. Data came from immunoSEQ multiplex PCR; TCRdb stores just in-frame clones and leaves some out. In the table there are tens of thousands of clones, about 80% of which are singletons. This sample comprised CD4+ or CD8+ T cells sorted from blood, obtained in a trial of the OX40 agonist ivuxolimab. All receptors derive from an adult with an advanced solid tumor such as melanoma, head and neck, liver or kidney cancer. Each CDR3 is given with its conserved first and last residue. A D gene is named only where the DNA matches it firmly. Rows give clone size only sometimes, using once, few, many, or a class for an expanded clone.

clone size: .; V gene: TRBV28; J gene: TRBJ1-2; D gene: TRBD1; CDR3 DNA: TGTGCCAGCAGTCAGACTTATGGACAGGGGTCTGGCTACACCTTC; CDR3 protein: CASSQTYGQGSGYTF
clone size: .; V gene: TRBV6-1; J gene: TRBJ2-6; D gene: .; CDR3 DNA: TGTGCCAGCAGTGAAGCGGGGTGGAGCTCTGGGGCCAACGTCCTGACTTTC; CDR3 protein: CASSEAGWSSGANVLTF
clone size: .; V gene: TRBV27; J gene: TRBJ1-1; D gene: .; CDR3 DNA: TGTGCCAGCAGTGGCAGACCGCTATTACAAGCTTTCTTT; CDR3 protein: CASSGRPLLQAFF
clone size: .; V gene: TRBV25-1; J gene: TRBJ2-7; D gene: .; CDR3 DNA: TGTGCCAGCGACCGGGGCTACGAGCAGTACTTC; CDR3 protein: CASDRGYEQYF
clone size: .; V gene: TRBV7-3; J gene: TRBJ2-5; D gene: TRBD1; CDR3 DNA: TGTGCCAGCAGCTTACAGGGGGCGAGTGAGACCCAGTACTTC; CDR3 protein: CASSLQGASETQYF
clone size: few; V gene: TRBV28; J gene: TRBJ2-5; D gene: TRBD2; CDR3 DNA: TGTGCCAGCAGTTTAGCCCCGGGACTAGCGGGTCAATGGGCCCAGTACTTC; CDR3 protein: CASSLAPGLAGQWAQYF
clone size: .; V gene: TRBV2; J gene: TRBJ1-4; D gene: TRBD1; CDR3 DNA: TGTGCCAGCGGTAGGACAGGGGGCGGCGAAAAACTGTTTTTT; CDR3 protein: CASGRTGGGEKLFF
clone size: .; V gene: TRBV5-1; J gene: TRBJ2-1; D gene: TRBD2; CDR3 DNA: TGCGCCAGCAGCTTATTTACTAGCGGGACCCATGAGCAGTTCTTC; CDR3 protein: CASSLFTSGTHEQFF
clone size: .; V gene: TRBV30; J gene: TRBJ2-7; D gene: TRBD2; CDR3 DNA: TGTGCCTGGAAGACTAGCGGGGGACCCGAGCAGTACTTC; CDR3 protein: CAWKTSGGPEQYF
clone size: .; V gene: TRBV5-5; J gene: TRBJ2-7; D gene: .; CDR3 DNA: TGTGCCAGCAGCTTGCAGGGGACGGTCGACGAGCAGTACTTC; CDR3 protein: CASSLQGTVDEQYF
clone size: .; V gene: TRBV16; J gene: TRBJ2-5; D gene: TRBD1; CDR3 DNA: TGTGCCAGCAGCCGGATACAGGGGCGGGAGACCCAGTACTTC; CDR3 protein: CASSRIQGRETQYF
clone size: .; V gene: TRBV5-1; J gene: TRBJ2-5; D gene: .; CDR3 DNA: TGCGCCAGCAGCTTGGCCCCCGGGGCTGTGAAGACCCAGTACTTC; CDR3 protein: CASSLAPGAVKTQYF
clone size: .; V gene: TRBV5-4; J gene: TRBJ2-3; D gene: TRBD2; CDR3 DNA: TGTGCCAGCAGCTTTGATGGGACTAGCCTCAACACAGATACGCAGTATTTT; CDR3 protein: CASSFDGTSLNTDTQYF
clone size: .; V gene: TRBV19; J gene: TRBJ1-3; D gene: .; CDR3 DNA: TGTGCCAGTAGTATAAGGAGAGACTCTGGAAACACCATATATTTT; CDR3 protein: CASSIRRDSGNTIYF
clone size: .; V gene: TRBV7-2; J gene: TRBJ2-3; D gene: TRBD1; CDR3 DNA: TGTGCCAGCAGCCTACGAGCAGGGGGAGTGATAGATACGCAGTATTTT; CDR3 protein: CASSLRAGGVIDTQYF
clone size: .; V gene: TRBV2; J gene: TRBJ2-3; D gene: TRBD2; CDR3 DNA: TGTGCCAGCAGTGCCGGGACTAGCGGGAGTAGAGATACGCAGTATTTT; CDR3 protein: CASSAGTSGSRDTQYF
clone size: .; V gene: TRBV28; J gene: TRBJ1-2; D gene: .; CDR3 DNA: TGTGCCAGCAGTCCCAACCAGGGCTACACCTTC; CDR3 protein: CASSPNQGYTF
clone size: .; V gene: TRBV5-1; J gene: TRBJ1-1; D gene: TRBD1; CDR3 DNA: TGCGCCAGCAGCGGGACAGGGGGAATTGGCACTGAAGCTTTCTTT; CDR3 protein: CASSGTGGIGTEAFF
clone size: .; V gene: TRBV27; J gene: TRBJ2-5; D gene: .; CDR3 DNA: TGTGCCAGCCCGGGGCGAGCCCAAGAGACCCAGTACTTC; CDR3 protein: CASPGRAQETQYF
clone size: .; V gene: TRBV9; J gene: TRBJ2-2; D gene: .; CDR3 DNA: TGTGCCAGCAGCGTGAACCCATGGACTCAAACCGGGGAGCTGTTTTTT; CDR3 protein: CASSVNPWTQTGELFF
clone size: .; V gene: TRBV7-8; J gene: TRBJ1-1; D gene: TRBD1; CDR3 DNA: TGTGCCAGCAGCAGGAGACAGGGGGCTTCGGGCACTGAAGCTTTCTTT; CDR3 protein: CASSRRQGASGTEAFF
clone size: few; V gene: TRBV7-9; J gene: TRBJ2-7; D gene: .; CDR3 DNA: TGTGCCAGCAGCCGCCAGGGGGAGCAGTACTTC; CDR3 protein: CASSRQGEQYF
clone size: once; V gene: TRBV5-1; J gene: TRBJ1-2; D gene: .; CDR3 DNA: TGCGCCAGCAGTTCGGTCCCTGGTCAGACCTATGGCTACACCTTC; CDR3 protein: CASSSVPGQTYGYTF
clone size: .; V gene: TRBV27; J gene: TRBJ2-7; D gene: .; CDR3 DNA: TGTGCCAGCAGTCCTTACCGGACAGCGGTTTACGAGCAGTACTTC; CDR3 protein: CASSPYRTAVYEQYF
clone size: .; V gene: TRBV5-1; J gene: TRBJ2-6; D gene: .; CDR3 DNA: TGCGCCAGCAGCTTAGGGCACGCTGGGGCCAACGTCCTGACTTTC; CDR3 protein: CASSLGHAGANVLTF
clone size: .; V gene: TRBV28; J gene: TRBJ2-4; D gene: TRBD2; CDR3 DNA: TGTGCCAGCAGCCGGGGACTAGCGGGAGCCGATCAGTACTTC; CDR3 protein: CASSRGLAGADQYF
clone size: once; V gene: TRBV4-1; J gene: TRBJ2-7; D gene: .; CDR3 DNA: TGCGCCAGCAGCCAAGTCCCTAGCAAGGCCTACGAGCAGTACTTC; CDR3 protein: CASSQVPSKAYEQYF
clone size: .; V gene: TRBV6-5; J gene: TRBJ1-2; D gene: TRBD1; CDR3 DNA: TGTGCCAGCACTTCCCGGGACAGGGCTAACTATGGCTACACCTTC; CDR3 protein: CASTSRDRANYGYTF
clone size: .; V gene: TRBV28; J gene: TRBJ1-2; D gene: .; CDR3 DNA: TGTGCCAGCAGTTTATCGGGACAACGCAGTGGCTACACCTTC; CDR3 protein: CASSLSGQRSGYTF
clone size: .; V gene: TRBV7-9; J gene: TRBJ2-7; D gene: .; CDR3 DNA: TGTGCCAGCAGCTTGATAGCTGCCGAGCAGTACTTC; CDR3 protein: CASSLIAAEQYF
clone size: .; V gene: TRBV7-2; J gene: TRBJ2-7; D gene: TRBD1; CDR3 DNA: TGTGCCAGCAGCTTTGGACAGGGTGTCACCTACGAGCAGTACTTC; CDR3 protein: CASSFGQGVTYEQYF
clone size: .; V gene: TRBV9; J gene: TRBJ2-3; D gene: TRBD2; CDR3 DNA: TGTGCCAGCAGCGTAGGCGGGAGGGCGACAGATACGCAGTATTTT; CDR3 protein: CASSVGGRATDTQYF